This is a list of T cell receptor beta chains from one sample in a study of blood T cell repertoires in COVID-19. Profiling relied on immunoSEQ multiplex PCR, and the TCRdb table lists in-frame clones only, not all of them. In the table there are over 95,000 clones, 65% to 85% of which are singletons. Sequencing was carried out using peripheral blood. Receptors were obtained from a woman aged 55-69 years with acute or convalescent COVID-19. The CDR3 runs from the conserved cysteine through the conserved F or W. A D gene is named only where the DNA matches it firmly. Size tells how often a clone was seen (once, few, many) or the class of an expanded clone, and some rows leave it out.

v_call: TRBV4-1
d_call: TRBD1
clone_size: once
j_call: TRBJ1-2
cdr3_aa: CASSQDRGQGNGYTF
cdr3_nt: TGCGCCAGCAGCCAAGATCGGGGACAGGGTAATGGCTACACCTTC

v_call: TRBV15
d_call: -
clone_size: -
j_call: TRBJ1-2
cdr3_aa: CATSRSSRGAGGYTF
cdr3_nt: TGTGCCACCAGCAGATCCTCGCGCGGGGCGGGCGGCTACACCTTC

v_call: TRBV7-2
d_call: TRBD2
clone_size: many
j_call: TRBJ2-3
cdr3_aa: CASSLNPEDPSTSRDTQYF
cdr3_nt: TGTGCCAGCAGCTTAAACCCCGAGGATCCTTCGACTAGCAGAGATACGCAGTATTTT

v_call: TRBV5-1
d_call: -
clone_size: -
j_call: TRBJ2-3
cdr3_aa: CASSLGGTHGADTQYF
cdr3_nt: TGCGCCAGCAGCTTGGGCGGGACCCACGGAGCAGATACGCAGTATTTT

v_call: TRBV5-1
d_call: TRBD1
clone_size: -
j_call: TRBJ2-2
cdr3_aa: CASSTTGVNTGELFF
cdr3_nt: TGCGCCAGCAGCACCACAGGGGTAAACACCGGGGAGCTGTTTTTT

v_call: TRBV11-2
d_call: TRBD1
clone_size: -
j_call: TRBJ1-2
cdr3_aa: CASSQTGPTGYTF
cdr3_nt: TGTGCCAGCAGTCAGACAGGGCCAACGGGCTACACCTTC

v_call: TRBV6-5
d_call: TRBD1
clone_size: -
j_call: TRBJ2-2
cdr3_aa: CASSYEGTANTGELFF
cdr3_nt: TGTGCCAGCAGTTACGAAGGGACAGCGAACACCGGGGAGCTGTTTTTT

v_call: TRBV28
d_call: TRBD1
clone_size: once
j_call: TRBJ1-5
cdr3_aa: CASSRTGQASFTLSNQPQHF
cdr3_nt: TGTGCCAGCAGCCGCACCGGACAGGCATCTTTTACCCTGAGCAATCAGCCCCAGCATTTT

v_call: TRBV5-5
d_call: TRBD1
clone_size: few
j_call: TRBJ1-1
cdr3_aa: CASSLRNRGTTEAFF
cdr3_nt: TGTGCCAGCAGCCTTAGGAACAGGGGAACGACTGAAGCTTTCTTT

v_call: TRBV9
d_call: TRBD2
clone_size: few
j_call: TRBJ2-1
cdr3_aa: CASSVGGVTSGYNEQFF
cdr3_nt: TGTGCCAGCAGCGTAGGGGGCGTGACTAGCGGCTACAATGAGCAGTTCTTC

v_call: TRBV7-9
d_call: -
clone_size: -
j_call: TRBJ1-4
cdr3_aa: CASSPGWTATNEKLFF
cdr3_nt: TGTGCCAGCAGCCCGGGATGGACTGCAACTAATGAAAAACTGTTTTTT

v_call: TRBV7-6
d_call: -
clone_size: -
j_call: TRBJ2-7
cdr3_aa: CASSSTWDNTYEQYF
cdr3_nt: TGTGCCAGCAGTTCCACCTGGGACAATACCTACGAGCAGTACTTC

v_call: TRBV6-6
d_call: -
clone_size: once
j_call: TRBJ2-1
cdr3_aa: CASRRTGRGLYNEQFF
cdr3_nt: TGTGCCAGCAGACGGACAGGGAGGGGGCTTTACAATGAGCAGTTCTTC

v_call: TRBV7-3
d_call: TRBD2
clone_size: -
j_call: TRBJ2-1
cdr3_aa: CASSLLGLAGGGEQFF
cdr3_nt: TGTGCCAGCAGCTTATTAGGACTAGCGGGGGGAGGTGAGCAGTTCTTC

v_call: TRBV7-2
d_call: -
clone_size: -
j_call: TRBJ1-6
cdr3_aa: CASSARRGRNSPLHF
cdr3_nt: TGTGCCAGCAGCGCCCGGAGGGGCCGGAATTCACCCCTCCACTTT

v_call: TRBV2
d_call: TRBD1
clone_size: -
j_call: TRBJ1-5
cdr3_aa: CASSETQGAFQPQHF
cdr3_nt: TGTGCCAGCAGTGAGACACAGGGGGCCTTTCAGCCCCAGCATTTT

v_call: TRBV28
d_call: -
clone_size: -
j_call: TRBJ2-1
cdr3_aa: CASSSWGRSSYNEQFF
cdr3_nt: TGTGCCAGCAGTTCGTGGGGCAGAAGCTCCTACAATGAGCAGTTCTTC

v_call: TRBV5-1
d_call: -
clone_size: -
j_call: TRBJ1-2
cdr3_aa: CASSQDRIYGYTF
cdr3_nt: TGCGCCAGCAGCCAGGACAGAATCTATGGCTACACCTTC

v_call: TRBV19
d_call: TRBD1
clone_size: -
j_call: TRBJ1-6
cdr3_aa: CASSWFDRDNSPLHF
cdr3_nt: TGTGCCAGTAGTTGGTTCGACAGGGATAATTCACCCCTCCACTTT

v_call: TRBV7-2
d_call: -
clone_size: -
j_call: TRBJ1-1
cdr3_aa: CASSLVGGPPIF
cdr3_nt: TGTGCCAGCAGCTTAGTAGGCGGCCCTCCAATTTTT